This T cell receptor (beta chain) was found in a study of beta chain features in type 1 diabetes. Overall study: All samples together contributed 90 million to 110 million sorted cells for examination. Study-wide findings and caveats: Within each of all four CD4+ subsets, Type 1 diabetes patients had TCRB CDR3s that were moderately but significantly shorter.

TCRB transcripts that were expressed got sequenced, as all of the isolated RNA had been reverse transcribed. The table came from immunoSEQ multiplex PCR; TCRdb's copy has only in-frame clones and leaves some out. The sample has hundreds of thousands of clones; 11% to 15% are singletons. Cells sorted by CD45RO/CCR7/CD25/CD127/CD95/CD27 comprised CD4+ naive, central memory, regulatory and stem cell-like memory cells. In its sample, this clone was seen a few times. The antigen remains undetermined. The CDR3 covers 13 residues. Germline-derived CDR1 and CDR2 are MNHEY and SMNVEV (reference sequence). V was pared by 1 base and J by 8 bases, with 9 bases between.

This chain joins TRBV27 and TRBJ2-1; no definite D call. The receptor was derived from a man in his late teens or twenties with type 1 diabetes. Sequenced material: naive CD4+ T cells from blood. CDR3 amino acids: CASSLWKYDEQFF. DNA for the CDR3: TGTGCCAGCAGTTTATGGAAGTATGATGAGCAGTTCTTC.